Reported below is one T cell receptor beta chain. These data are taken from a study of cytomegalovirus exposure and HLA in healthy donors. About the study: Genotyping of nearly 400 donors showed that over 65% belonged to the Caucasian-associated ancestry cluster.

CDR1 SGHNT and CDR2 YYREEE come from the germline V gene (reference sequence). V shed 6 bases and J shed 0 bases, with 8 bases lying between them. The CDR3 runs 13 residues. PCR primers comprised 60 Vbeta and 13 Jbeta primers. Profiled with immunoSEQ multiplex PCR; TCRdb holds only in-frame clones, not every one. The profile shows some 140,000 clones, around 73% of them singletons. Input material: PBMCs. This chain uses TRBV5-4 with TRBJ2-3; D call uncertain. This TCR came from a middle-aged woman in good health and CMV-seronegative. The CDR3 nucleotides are TGTGCCAGCAATTTTGGCAGCACAGATACGCAGTATTTT. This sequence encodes CASNFGSTDTQYF.